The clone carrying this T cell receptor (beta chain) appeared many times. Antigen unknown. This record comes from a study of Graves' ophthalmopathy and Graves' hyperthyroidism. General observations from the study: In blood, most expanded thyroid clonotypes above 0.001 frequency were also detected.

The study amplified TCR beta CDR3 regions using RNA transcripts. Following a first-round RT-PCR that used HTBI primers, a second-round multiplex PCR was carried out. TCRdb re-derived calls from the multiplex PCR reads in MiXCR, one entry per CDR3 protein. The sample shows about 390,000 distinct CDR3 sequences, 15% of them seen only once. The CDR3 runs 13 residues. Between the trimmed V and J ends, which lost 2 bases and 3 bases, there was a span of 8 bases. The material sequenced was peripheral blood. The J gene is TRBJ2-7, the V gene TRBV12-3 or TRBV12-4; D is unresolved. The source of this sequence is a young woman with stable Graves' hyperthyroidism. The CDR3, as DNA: TGTGCCAGCAGTTTAAGTTCCCACTACGAGCAGTACTTC. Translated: CASSLSSHYEQYF.